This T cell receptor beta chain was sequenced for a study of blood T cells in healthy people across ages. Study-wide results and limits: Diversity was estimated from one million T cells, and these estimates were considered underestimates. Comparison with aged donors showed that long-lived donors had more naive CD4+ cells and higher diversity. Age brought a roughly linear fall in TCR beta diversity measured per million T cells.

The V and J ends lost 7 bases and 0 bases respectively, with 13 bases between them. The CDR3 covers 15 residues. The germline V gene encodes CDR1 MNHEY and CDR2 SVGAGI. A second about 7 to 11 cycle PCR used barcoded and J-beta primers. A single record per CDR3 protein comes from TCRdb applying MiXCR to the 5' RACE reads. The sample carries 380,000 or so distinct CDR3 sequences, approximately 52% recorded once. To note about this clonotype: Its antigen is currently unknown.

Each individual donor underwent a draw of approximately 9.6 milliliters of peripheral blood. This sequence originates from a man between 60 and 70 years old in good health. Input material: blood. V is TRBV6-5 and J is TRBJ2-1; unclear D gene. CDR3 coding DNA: TGTGCCAGCATCGGACGGACGAGCTCCTACAATGAGCAGTTCTTC. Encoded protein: CASIGRTSSYNEQFF.